This TCR beta chain was sequenced for a study of cytomegalovirus exposure and HLA in healthy donors. Broader study findings: TCR beta sequences reportedly predicted most subjects' HLA-A and HLA-B alleles accurately. Earlier analysis looked at TCR beta V segments, and most were productive about 87% or about 30% of the time.

PCR was performed using 60 Vbeta and 13 Jbeta primers. TCRdb's copy holds only in-frame clones and misses some; the assay was immunoSEQ multiplex PCR. This table holds about 130,000 clones. On this clone: What it recognizes is unknown.

The clonotype was recovered from a man younger than 35 in good health and CMV-seronegative. Sequencing was performed on PBMCs.

CDR3 sequence: CASSLTLRVSEMNTEAFF. The CDR3 bases are TGTGCCAGCAGCCTGACCCTCCGAGTGAGCGAAATGAACACTGAAGCTTTCTTT. V is TRBV7-9 and J is TRBJ1-1; D gene unclear. The germline V gene encodes CDR1 SEHNR and CDR2 FQNEAQ (reference sequence). V lost 5 bases and J lost 0, with 22 bases in between. This CDR3 contains 18 residues.